The 8 T cell receptor beta chains given below trace back to one sample, sequenced in a study of blood T cells in healthy people across ages. The use of a sample-barcoded 5' primer and a J-beta primer mix characterized a second PCR of roughly 6 to 11 cycles. Via MiXCR, TCRdb re-called the 5' RACE reads, giving one row per CDR3 protein. The sample yields 800,000 to 1,300,000 distinct CDR3 sequences, around 25% seen once. These same records also appear under a second study, on T cells of mothers and their children.

The sample was blood. The receptors originated from a girl aged 2 to 9 in good health.

The rearrangement joins TRBV14 to TRBJ2-2, with D perhaps TRBD2 (6 bases). V lost 1 base to trimming and J lost 6 bases, with 15 bases between them. CDR1 SGHDN and CDR2 FVKESK come from the germline V gene. CDR3 length equals 16 residues. DNA for the CDR3: TGTGCCAGCAGCCAAGTTTTCGGCGGGATTGCCGGGGAGCTGTTTTTT. It encodes CASSQVFGGIAGELFF.

This clonotype turned up a few times. The chain is built from TRBV6-1 and TRBJ2-5; D assignment may be TRBD1 or TRBD2 (5 bases each). With the DNA end fitting TRBJ2-1 better, the J assignment may be wrong. Germline loops: CDR1 MNHNS, CDR2 SASEGT. This CDR3 is 14 amino acids long. CDR3 nucleotide sequence: TGTGCCAGCAGTGAACCAGGGAGTAGCGATGAGCAGTTCTTC. Its protein product is CASSEPGSSDEQFF.

The rearrangement links TRBV29-1 to TRBJ1-1; possible D gene TRBD1, 6 bases. The length of the CDR3 is 14 residues. The ends were cut back, 7 bases at V and 4 bases at J, with 19 bases in the middle. CDR1 and CDR2 (germline): SQVTM, ANQGSEA. The CDR3 nucleotides read TGCAGCGCCCATCTGTGGGGGGCGCTCACTGAAGCTTTCTTT. Protein: CSAHLWGALTEAFF.

The chain combines TRBV7-2 with TRBJ2-2; TRBD2 agrees at 7 bases. The CDR3 contains 15 residues. Germline loops: CDR1 SGHTA, CDR2 FQGNSA. V shed 3 bases, J shed 3 bases, and the junction held 4 bases outside the gene matches. Written as DNA, the CDR3 is TGTGCCAGCAGCTTTGCGGGAGCCGACACCGGGGAGCTGTTTTTT. This sequence encodes CASSFAGADTGELFF.

J is TRBJ2-2 and V is TRBV29-1; perhaps TRBD2 as D (5 bases). CDR1 is SQVTM and CDR2 is ANQGSEA in the germline V gene. The CDR3 covers 12 residues. V was trimmed by 7 bases and J by 8 bases, leaving 14 bases between them. Written as DNA, the CDR3 is TGCAGCGGAGGGCTATTGTGGGGGGAGCTGTTTTTT. It translates to CSGGLLWGELFF.

This clonotype showed up just a few times. This chain joins TRBV11-3 and TRBJ1-3; D is unresolved. Trimming took 2 bases from V and 3 from J, leaving 14 bases between them. Germline V gene data show CDR1 as SGHNT and CDR2 as YENEEA. CDR3 length: 16 residues. CDR3 sequence reads: CASSLLPTTGGNTIYF. CDR3 bases: TGTGCCAGCAGCTTACTTCCGACCACCGGTGGAAACACCATATATTTT.

V usage is TRBV12-3 or TRBV12-4 and J usage is TRBJ2-7, with a possible D match to TRBD1 (5 bases). This CDR3 comprises 14 residues. V lost 7 bases and J lost 0, with 13 bases in between. CDR3 DNA: TGTGCCAGCAATATTTGGGGCCTCTCCTACGAGCAGTACTTC. As protein: CASNIWGLSYEQYF.

This clonotype was counted a few times. CDR3 amino acids: CASSADRVNSLQETQYF. DNA of the CDR3: TGTGCCAGCAGTGCAGACAGGGTAAATTCCCTACAAGAGACCCAGTACTTC. The chain links TRBV12-3 or TRBV12-4 to TRBJ2-5, with 7 bases lining up with TRBD1. Trimming took 5 bases from V and 2 from J; bases not matched to a gene: 14. The CDR3 is 17 amino acids.